These 15 T cell receptor beta chains were all obtained from the same sample, sequenced in a study of blood T cell repertoires in COVID-19. Sequencing was performed with immunoSEQ multiplex PCR; in TCRdb, only in-frame clones are kept and a portion is missing. Of some 120,000 clones in the sample, approximately 82% are singletons; the top ten hold less than 8%. The sequenced material came from peripheral blood. These receptors originate from a man aged 65 to 85 with active or convalescent COVID-19.

A remark on this clone: Other DNA sequences of this sample code for an identical CDR3. This rearrangement joins TRBV11-2 to TRBJ1-5; unclear D gene. Trimming pared 0 bases from V and 4 bases from J, leaving 4 bases between. The CDR3 consists of 13 residues. Germline V gene lookup returns CDR1 SGHAT and CDR2 FQNNGV. The CDR3 loop reads CASSLDRNQPQHF. The CDR3 nucleotides read TGTGCCAGCAGCTTAGATCGGAATCAGCCCCAGCATTTT.

Only one count was recorded for this clone. The V call is TRBV7-2, the J call TRBJ1-2, with 10 bases matching TRBD1. The germline CDR1 and CDR2 sequences are SGHTA and FQGNSA. The length of the CDR3 is 18 residues. J lost 7 bases, V lost 2 bases, and 16 bases had no gene match. CDR3 in amino acids: CASSLSGSGQGEGFGYTF. The CDR3 bases are TGTGCCAGCAGCTTATCGGGGAGCGGACAGGGGGAAGGTTTTGGCTACACCTTC.

The rearrangement uses TRBV2 and TRBJ2-1; 8 bases agree with TRBD2. The CDR3 has 15 amino acids. J was trimmed by 3 bases and V by 4 bases; bases with no gene match: 5. The V gene's germline CDR1 is SNHLY and CDR2 FYNNEI. The CDR3 protein is CASSAGLAGYNEQFF. In DNA, the CDR3 is TGTGCCAGCAGTGCAGGACTAGCTGGCTACAATGAGCAGTTCTTC.

The chain joins TRBV15 to TRBJ1-6, with a possible D match to TRBD1 (5 bases). V dropped 1 base and J dropped 4 bases, with 17 bases sitting between them. The germline V gene encodes CDR1 LNHNV and CDR2 YYDKDF (reference sequence). This CDR3 region has 18 residues. CDR3 sequence reads: CATSRAQGGSGYNSPLHF. CDR3 nucleotide sequence: TGTGCCACCAGCAGAGCTCAGGGAGGTAGTGGGTATAATTCACCCCTCCACTTT.

The J gene is TRBJ1-1, the V gene TRBV7-8; TRBD1 matches 8 bases. Germline lookup yields CDR1 SGHVS and CDR2 FQNEAQ. The CDR3 length is 13 residues. V lost 6 bases, J lost 5 bases, and 5 bases stayed unmatched. The CDR3 region is CASRRTGRTEAFF. The DNA of the CDR3 is TGTGCCAGCAGAAGGACAGGGAGAACTGAAGCTTTCTTT.

V gene TRBV28 combines with J gene TRBJ2-7; D gene unclear. Germline V lookup: CDR1 MDHEN, CDR2 SYDVKM. The CDR3 extends over 12 amino acids. Trimming took off 2 bases at V and 3 bases at J, with 5 bases between the two ends. CDR3 sequence: CASSLASYEQYF. CDR3 in DNA: TGTGCCAGCAGTTTAGCTAGCTACGAGCAGTACTTC.

This chain joins TRBV28 and TRBJ1-4; 8 nucleotides match TRBD1. V lost 3 bases to trimming and J lost 1 base; unmatched junction nucleotides: 10. CDR1 is MDHEN, CDR2 SYDVKM, per germline. This CDR3 spans 18 amino acids. The CDR3 sequence is CASSFRTGRGGTNEKLFF. For the CDR3, the DNA is TGTGCCAGCAGTTTCCGGACAGGGCGAGGGGGAACTAATGAAAAACTGTTTTTT.

This clone was found once. The chain couples TRBV7-2 to TRBJ2-1; TRBD2 aligns across 8 bases. Per the germline V gene, CDR1 is SGHTA and CDR2 is FQGNSA. This CDR3 contains 18 residues. Trimming at V came to 0 bases and at J to 5 bases, leaving 12 bases not matched to a gene. CDR3: CASSLAKTLAGRDNEQFF. The CDR3 nucleotides read TGTGCCAGCAGCTTAGCTAAGACCCTAGCGGGCCGGGACAATGAGCAGTTCTTC.

This clone was seen once. The genes are TRBV6-5 and TRBJ2-3; D is possibly TRBD1 (7 bases). V gave up 10 bases and J gave up 8 bases, with 19 bases separating them. Germline-derived CDR1 and CDR2 are MNHEY and SVGAGI. The CDR3 is 13 amino acids. As DNA, the CDR3 is TGTGCCACCTACCGCGCCCAGGGGGGTACGCAGTATTTT. It encodes CATYRAQGGTQYF.

This chain uses TRBV30 with TRBJ1-1; 9 bases line up with TRBD1. V lost 0 bases to trimming and J lost 0 bases; unmatched junction nucleotides: 17. The CDR3 has 20 amino acids. Germline CDR1 is GTSNPN and CDR2 is SVGIG (reference sequence). The CDR3 loop reads CAWSVRRTGGRVRVNTEAFF. In nucleotides, the CDR3 is TGTGCCTGGAGTGTACGACGAACAGGGGGCCGAGTACGGGTGAACACTGAAGCTTTCTTT.

The chain uses TRBV3-1 (or the pseudogene TRBV3-2) and TRBJ2-1; 10 nucleotides line up with TRBD2. CDR1 and CDR2 (germline): LGHDT, YNNKEL (reference sequence). There are 16 residues in the CDR3. V was clipped by 4 bases and J by 0 bases; unmatched bases: 3. CDR3 loop: CASSPLAGSSYNEQFF. For the CDR3, the DNA is TGTGCCAGCAGCCCACTAGCGGGGAGCTCCTACAATGAGCAGTTCTTC.

CDR3 loop: CASSIRQAGTEAFF. CDR3 nucleotides: TGTGCCAGTAGTATTCGACAGGCGGGCACTGAAGCTTTCTTT. The chain employs TRBV19 and TRBJ1-1; tentatively, D is TRBD1 (6 bases). CDR3 length equals 14 residues. V was trimmed by 3 bases and J by 4 bases, leaving 12 bases between them. The germline gives CDR1 LNHDA, CDR2 SQIVND (reference sequence).

This rearrangement joins TRBV6-4 to TRBJ2-7, with 7 bases identical to TRBD1. Trimming cost V 2 bases and J 0 bases; bases outside gene matches: 4. Per the germline V gene, CDR1 is MRHNA and CDR2 is SNTAGT. The CDR3 is made up of 15 amino acids. CDR3 bases: TGTGCCAGCAGTGACCGGACAGGAGACTCCTACGAGCAGTACTTC. Its protein is CASSDRTGDSYEQYF.

This chain joins TRBV29-1 and TRBJ1-1; D is unresolved. This CDR3 has 15 residues. Trimming took 4 bases from V and 0 from J, leaving 15 bases between them. The germline V gene encodes CDR1 SQVTM and CDR2 ANQGSEA. CDR3 sequence reads: CSVAVGSGVNTEAFF. The CDR3 coding sequence is TGCAGCGTTGCTGTGGGCAGCGGAGTGAACACTGAAGCTTTCTTT.

The chain is built from TRBV9 and TRBJ2-1; D is ambiguous. This CDR3 comprises 13 residues. V was trimmed by 5 bases and J by 10 bases, leaving 16 bases between them. Germline values: CDR1 SGDLS, CDR2 YYNGEE. The CDR3 here is CASRSTIAGEQFF. Written as DNA, the CDR3 is TGTGCCAGCAGATCGACGATAGCTGGAGAGCAGTTCTTC.